This T cell receptor beta chain is drawn from a study of T-cell reconstitution after alpha-beta-depleted transplantation in children. Notes on the study in general: Reportedly, roughly two months post-transplant, alpha-beta T cells arose from several hundred expanded graft clones. A year had passed since transplant, and T-cell counts and diversity by then came mostly from newly produced T cells. Some patients showed high day-60 TCRbeta diversity, which derived from surviving recipient T cells and thymic progenitors.

Preparation of the TCRbeta library was carried out with unique molecular identifiers. TCRdb redid the calling of the PCR reads with MiXCR, one entry per CDR3 protein. The table has a few hundred thousand distinct CDR3 sequences, 20% to 30% seen once. Remarks on this clonotype: Its target is not known.

V shed 2 bases and J 0 bases; nucleotides not matched to a gene: 4. Germline V gives CDR1 MDHEN, CDR2 SYDVKM. The CDR3 is 16 amino acids. This chain joins TRBV28 and TRBJ2-3, with 8 positions matching TRBD2. This material consisted of PBMCs, mostly from graft donor cells, taken 360 days after TCRalphabeta/CD19-depleted stem cell transplant. The sequence derives from a female patient aged 2-9 years who had a stem cell transplant for congenital amegakaryocytic thrombocytopenia, so the T cells may come from the graft donor. The CDR3: CASSLPSGGSTDTQYF. The CDR3 nucleotides read TGTGCCAGCAGTTTACCTTCGGGGGGGAGCACAGATACGCAGTATTTT.